The source of this T cell receptor (beta chain) is a study of blood T cells in healthy people across ages. Study results and limitations: Estimated diversity that came from one million T cells was considered an underestimate.

This clonotype was seen only a few times. Its antigen remains unidentified. PCR was performed a second time for roughly 6 to 12 cycles using a sample-barcoded 5' primer and a J-beta primer mix. Through a template-switch adaptor with 12 random nucleotides, each cDNA molecule received a tag. TCRdb ran MiXCR on the 5' RACE reads and lists one entry per CDR3 protein. Here the sample spans about 1,500,000 distinct CDR3 sequences, 28% being singletons. Material: blood. This clonotype was obtained from a woman aged 25 to 45 in good health.

DNA of the CDR3: TGTGCCAGCAGCTTGAGATGGCAGTCCTACAATGAGCAGTTCTTC. It codes for CASSLRWQSYNEQFF. V and J are TRBV5-5 and TRBJ2-1; the D is unclear. Trimming pared 1 base from V and 1 base from J, leaving 9 bases between. The CDR3 runs to 15 residues. Germline assignment: CDR1 SGHKS and CDR2 YYEKEE (reference sequence).